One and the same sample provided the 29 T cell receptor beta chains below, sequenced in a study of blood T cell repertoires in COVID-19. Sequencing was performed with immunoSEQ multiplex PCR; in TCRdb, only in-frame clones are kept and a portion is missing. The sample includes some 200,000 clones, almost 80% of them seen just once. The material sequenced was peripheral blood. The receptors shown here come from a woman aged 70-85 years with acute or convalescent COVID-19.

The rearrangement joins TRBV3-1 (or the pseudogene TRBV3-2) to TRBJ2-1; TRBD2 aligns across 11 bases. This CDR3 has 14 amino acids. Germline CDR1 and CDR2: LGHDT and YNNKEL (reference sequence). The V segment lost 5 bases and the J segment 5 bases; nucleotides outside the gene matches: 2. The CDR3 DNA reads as TGTGCCAGCAGCGTTAGCGGGAGGGACAATGAGCAGTTCTTC. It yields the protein CASSVSGRDNEQFF.

For the CDR3, the DNA is TGTGCCAGTAGTAACCCAGGGTACAATCAGCCCCAGCATTTT. It encodes CASSNPGYNQPQHF. The chain carries TRBV19 and TRBJ1-5, with D possibly matching TRBD1 (5 bases). V was cut by 4 bases and J by 3 bases, with 10 bases left in between. Per germline, CDR1 LNHDA and CDR2 SQIVND (reference sequence). The CDR3 length is 14 residues.

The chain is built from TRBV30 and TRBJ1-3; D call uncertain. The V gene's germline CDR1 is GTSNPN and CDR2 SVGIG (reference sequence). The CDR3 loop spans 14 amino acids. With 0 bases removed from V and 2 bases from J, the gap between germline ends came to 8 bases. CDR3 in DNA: TGTGCCTGGAGTGTTGAGGGAACTGGAAACACCATATATTTT. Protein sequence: CAWSVEGTGNTIYF.

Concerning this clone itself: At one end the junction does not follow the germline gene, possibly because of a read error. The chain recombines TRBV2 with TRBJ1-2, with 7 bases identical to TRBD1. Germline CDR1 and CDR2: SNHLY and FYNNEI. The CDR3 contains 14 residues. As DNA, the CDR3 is TGTGCCAGCAATGGACAGGTTGCGTTCTATGGCCACACCTTC. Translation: CASNGQVAFYGHTF.

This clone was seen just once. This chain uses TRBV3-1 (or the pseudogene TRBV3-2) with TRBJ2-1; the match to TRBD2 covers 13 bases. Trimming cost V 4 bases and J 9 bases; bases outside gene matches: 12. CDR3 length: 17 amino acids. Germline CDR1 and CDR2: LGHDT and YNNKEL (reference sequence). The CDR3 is CASSPQGRTSGSPEQFF. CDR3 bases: TGTGCCAGCAGCCCACAGGGTAGGACTAGCGGGAGTCCTGAGCAGTTCTTC.

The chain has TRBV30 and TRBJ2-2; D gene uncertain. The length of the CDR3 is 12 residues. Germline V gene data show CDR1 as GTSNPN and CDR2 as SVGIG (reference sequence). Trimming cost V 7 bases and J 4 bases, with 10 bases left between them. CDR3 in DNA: TGTGCCTTAGACAAGACCACCGGGGAGCTGTTTTTT. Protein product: CALDKTTGELFF. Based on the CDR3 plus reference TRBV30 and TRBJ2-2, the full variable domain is SQTIHQWPATLVQPVGSPLSLECTVEGTSNPNLYWYRQAAGRGLQLLFYSVGIGQISSEVPQNLSASRPQDRQFILSSKKLLLSDSGFYLCALDKTTGELFFGEGSRLTVL.

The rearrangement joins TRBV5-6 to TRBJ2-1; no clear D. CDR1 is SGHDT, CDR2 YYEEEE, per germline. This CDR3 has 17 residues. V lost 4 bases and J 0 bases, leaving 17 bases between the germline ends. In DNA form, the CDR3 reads TGTGCCAGCAGCCCCCTCAAAGCGAGATACTCCTACAATGAGCAGTTCTTC. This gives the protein CASSPLKARYSYNEQFF. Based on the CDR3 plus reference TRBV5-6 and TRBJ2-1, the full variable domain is DAGVTQSPTHLIKTRGQQVTLRCSPKSGHDTVSWYQQALGQGPQFIFQYYEEEERQRGNFPDRFSGHQFPNYSSELNVNALLLGDSALYLCASSPLKARYSYNEQFFGPGTRLTVL.

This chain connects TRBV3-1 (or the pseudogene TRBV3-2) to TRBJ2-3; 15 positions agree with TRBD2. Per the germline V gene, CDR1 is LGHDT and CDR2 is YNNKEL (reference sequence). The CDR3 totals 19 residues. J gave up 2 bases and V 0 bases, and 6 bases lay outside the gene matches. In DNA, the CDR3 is TGTGCCAGCAGCCAAGATTTCAGGACTAGCGGGAGGGACACAGATACGCAGTATTTT. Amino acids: CASSQDFRTSGRDTDTQYF.

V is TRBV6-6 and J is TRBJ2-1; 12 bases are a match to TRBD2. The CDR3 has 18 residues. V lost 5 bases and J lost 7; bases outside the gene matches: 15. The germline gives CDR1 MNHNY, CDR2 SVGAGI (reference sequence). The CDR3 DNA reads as TGTGCCAGCAGTCGCGTAACGACGACTAGCGGGAGCGAAAATGAGCAGTTCTTC. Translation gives CASSRVTTTSGSENEQFF.

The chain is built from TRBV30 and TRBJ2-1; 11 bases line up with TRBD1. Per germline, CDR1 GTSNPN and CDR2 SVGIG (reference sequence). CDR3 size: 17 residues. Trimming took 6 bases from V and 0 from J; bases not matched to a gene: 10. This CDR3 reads CACIWTGGGYSYNEQFF. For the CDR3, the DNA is TGTGCCTGTATATGGACAGGGGGCGGTTACTCCTACAATGAGCAGTTCTTC.

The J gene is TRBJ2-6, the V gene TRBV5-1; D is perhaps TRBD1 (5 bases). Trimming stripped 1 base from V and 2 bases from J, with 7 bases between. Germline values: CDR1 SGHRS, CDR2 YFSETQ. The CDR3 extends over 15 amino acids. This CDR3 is CASSLQGTGANVLTF. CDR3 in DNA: TGCGCCAGCAGCTTGCAGGGTACTGGGGCCAACGTCCTGACTTTC. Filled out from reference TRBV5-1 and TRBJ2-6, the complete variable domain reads KAGVTQTPRYLIKTRGQQVTLSCSPISGHRSVSWYQQTPGQGLQFLFEYFSETQRNKGNFPGRFSGRQFSNSRSEMNVSTLELGDSALYLCASSLQGTGANVLTFGAGSRLTVL.

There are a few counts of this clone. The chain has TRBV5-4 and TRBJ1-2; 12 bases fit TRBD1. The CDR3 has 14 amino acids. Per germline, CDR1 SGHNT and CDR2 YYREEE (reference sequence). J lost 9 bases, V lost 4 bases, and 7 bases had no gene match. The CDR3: CASSQGQGARSYTF. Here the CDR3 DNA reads TGTGCCAGCAGCCAGGGACAGGGGGCGAGGAGCTACACCTTC.

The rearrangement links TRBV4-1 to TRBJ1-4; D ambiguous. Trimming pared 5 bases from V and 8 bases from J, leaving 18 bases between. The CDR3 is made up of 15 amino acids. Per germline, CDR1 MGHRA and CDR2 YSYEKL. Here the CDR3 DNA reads TGCGCCAGCAGCTCCCCCGGGAAAGGGTACGAAAAACTGTTTTTT. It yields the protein CASSSPGKGYEKLFF.

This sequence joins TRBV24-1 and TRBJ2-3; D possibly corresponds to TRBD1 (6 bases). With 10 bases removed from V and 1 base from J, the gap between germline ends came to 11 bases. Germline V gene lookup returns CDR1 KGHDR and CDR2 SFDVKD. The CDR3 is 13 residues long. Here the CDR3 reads CATQGPGTDTQYF. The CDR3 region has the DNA TGTGCCACACAGGGTCCTGGCACAGATACGCAGTATTTT.

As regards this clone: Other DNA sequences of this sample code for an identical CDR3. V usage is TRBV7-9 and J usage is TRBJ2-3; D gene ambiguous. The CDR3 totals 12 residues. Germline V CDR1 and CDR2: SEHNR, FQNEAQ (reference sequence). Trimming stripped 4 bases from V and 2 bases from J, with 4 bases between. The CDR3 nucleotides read TGTGCCAGCAGCTCCAACACAGATACGCAGTATTTT. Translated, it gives CASSSNTDTQYF.

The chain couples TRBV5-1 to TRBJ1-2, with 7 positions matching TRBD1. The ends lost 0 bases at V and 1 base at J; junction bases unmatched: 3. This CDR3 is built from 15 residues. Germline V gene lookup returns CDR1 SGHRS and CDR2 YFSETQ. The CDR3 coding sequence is TGCGCCAGCAGCTTGGGAGGACAGGTTAACTATGGCTACACCTTC. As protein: CASSLGGQVNYGYTF.

The CDR3 region is CASSFPAGELFF. The CDR3 bases are TGTGCCAGCAGCTTTCCGGCCGGGGAGCTGTTTTTT. V and J are TRBV7-6 and TRBJ2-2; D not resolved. Trimming took 3 bases from V and 6 from J, leaving 5 bases between them. There are 12 residues in the CDR3. Germline V lookup: CDR1 SGHVS, CDR2 FNYEAQ.

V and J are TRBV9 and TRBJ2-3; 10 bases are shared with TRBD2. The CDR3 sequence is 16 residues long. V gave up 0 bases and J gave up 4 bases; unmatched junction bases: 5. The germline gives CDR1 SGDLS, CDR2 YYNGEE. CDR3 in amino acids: CASSVGVAGGPDTQYF. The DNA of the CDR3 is TGTGCCAGCAGCGTAGGGGTAGCGGGAGGACCAGATACGCAGTATTTT.

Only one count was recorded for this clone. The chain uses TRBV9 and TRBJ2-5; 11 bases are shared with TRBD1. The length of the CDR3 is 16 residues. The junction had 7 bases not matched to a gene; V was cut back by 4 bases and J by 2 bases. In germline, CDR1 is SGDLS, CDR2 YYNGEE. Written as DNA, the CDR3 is TGTGCCAGCAGCCCGGGTGGGACAGGGGGTCAAGAGACCCAGTACTTC. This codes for CASSPGGTGGQETQYF.

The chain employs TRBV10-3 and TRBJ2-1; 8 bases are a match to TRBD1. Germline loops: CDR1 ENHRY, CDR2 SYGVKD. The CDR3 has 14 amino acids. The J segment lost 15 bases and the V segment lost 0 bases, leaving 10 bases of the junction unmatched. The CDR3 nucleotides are TGTGCCATCAGTGAGTCTTGGGCGGCAGGGGGCTTGTTCTTC. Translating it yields CAISESWAAGGLFF.

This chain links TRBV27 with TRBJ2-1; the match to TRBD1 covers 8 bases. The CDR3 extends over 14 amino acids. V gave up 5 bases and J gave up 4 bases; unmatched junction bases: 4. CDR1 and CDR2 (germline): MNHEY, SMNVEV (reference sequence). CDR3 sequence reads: CASSTGQVYNEQFF. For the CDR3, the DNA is TGTGCCAGCAGTACGGGACAGGTTTACAATGAGCAGTTCTTC.

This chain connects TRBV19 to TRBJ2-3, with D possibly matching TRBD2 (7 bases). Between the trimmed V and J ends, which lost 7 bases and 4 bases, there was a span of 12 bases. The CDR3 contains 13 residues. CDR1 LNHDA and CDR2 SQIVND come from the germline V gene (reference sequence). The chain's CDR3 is CASMTGGADTQYF. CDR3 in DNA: TGTGCCAGTATGACGGGGGGCGCAGATACGCAGTATTTT.

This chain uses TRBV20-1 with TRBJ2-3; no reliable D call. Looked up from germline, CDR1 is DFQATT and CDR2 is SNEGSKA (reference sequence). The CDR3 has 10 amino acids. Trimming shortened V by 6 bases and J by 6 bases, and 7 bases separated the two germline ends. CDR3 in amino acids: CSARSDTQYF. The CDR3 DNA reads TGCAGTGCCCGGTCGGATACGCAGTATTTT.

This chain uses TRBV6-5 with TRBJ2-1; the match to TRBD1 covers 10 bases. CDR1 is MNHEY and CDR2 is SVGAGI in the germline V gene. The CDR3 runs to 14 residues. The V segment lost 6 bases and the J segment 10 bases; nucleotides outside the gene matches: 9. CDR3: CASRRGTGVREQFF. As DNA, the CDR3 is TGTGCCAGCAGGAGGGGGACAGGGGTGAGGGAGCAGTTCTTC.

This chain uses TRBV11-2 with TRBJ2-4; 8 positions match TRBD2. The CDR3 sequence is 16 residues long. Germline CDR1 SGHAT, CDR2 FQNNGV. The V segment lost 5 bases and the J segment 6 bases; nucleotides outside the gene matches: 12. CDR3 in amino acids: CASSPRLARGINIQYF. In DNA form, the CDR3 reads TGTGCCAGCAGCCCCCGACTAGCGCGAGGTATAAACATTCAGTACTTC.

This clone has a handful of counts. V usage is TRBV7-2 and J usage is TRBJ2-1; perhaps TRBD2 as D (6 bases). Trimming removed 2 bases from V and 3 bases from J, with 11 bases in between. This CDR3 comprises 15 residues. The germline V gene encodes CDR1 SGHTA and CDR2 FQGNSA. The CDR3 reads CASSLRSGDYNEQFF. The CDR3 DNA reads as TGTGCCAGCAGCTTACGTAGCGGTGACTACAATGAGCAGTTCTTC.

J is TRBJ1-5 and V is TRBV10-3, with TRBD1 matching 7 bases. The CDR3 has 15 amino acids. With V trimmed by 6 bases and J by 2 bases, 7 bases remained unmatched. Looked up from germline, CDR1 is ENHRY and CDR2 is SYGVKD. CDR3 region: CAISRTGEGNQPQHF. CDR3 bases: TGTGCCATCAGCAGAACAGGGGAGGGCAATCAGCCCCAGCATTTT.

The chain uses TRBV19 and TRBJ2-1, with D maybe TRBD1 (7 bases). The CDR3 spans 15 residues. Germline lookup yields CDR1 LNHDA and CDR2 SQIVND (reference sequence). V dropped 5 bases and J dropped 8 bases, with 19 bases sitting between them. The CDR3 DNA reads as TGTGCCAGTAGTCAGGGGGGCCTCGTCGGAGATGAGCAGTTCTTC. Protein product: CASSQGGLVGDEQFF.

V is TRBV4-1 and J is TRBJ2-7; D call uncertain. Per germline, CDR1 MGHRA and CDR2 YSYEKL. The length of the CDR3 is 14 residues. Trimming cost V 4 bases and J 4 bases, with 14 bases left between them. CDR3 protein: CASSRASGLYEQYF. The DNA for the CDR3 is TGCGCCAGCAGCCGAGCCTCTGGTTTATACGAGCAGTACTTC.